Here is one T cell receptor (beta chain) with its context. Its antigen is undetermined. Measured with immunoSEQ multiplex PCR; TCRdb has only the in-frame clones, and not every one. The sample yields about 50,000 clones, around 90% seen once. This sample was taken from a study of OX40 agonist ivuxolimab in advanced cancers. Study observations and caveats: No antigen was identified for the clonally expanded peripheral T cells. Expanded clones were, on average, more numerous among CD8+ T cells than CD4+.

Deletions cut 7 bases from V and 10 bases from J, with 14 bases between. CDR1 and CDR2 (germline): LNHDA, SQIVND (reference sequence). CDR3 size: 12 residues. This specimen was CD4+ or CD8+ T cells sorted from blood, taken in a trial of the OX40 agonist ivuxolimab. This rearrangement joins TRBV19 to TRBJ1-5; D is perhaps TRBD1 (5 bases). This sequence was found in an adult with an advanced solid tumor such as melanoma, head and neck, liver or kidney cancer. The DNA of the CDR3 is TGTGCCAGTAACCAGGGTTGGGGACCCCAGCATTTT. Translating it yields CASNQGWGPQHF.